The 8 T cell receptor beta chains listed next were all sequenced from one sample in a study of blood T cell repertoires in COVID-19. The protocol was immunoSEQ multiplex PCR, while the TCRdb copy is restricted to in-frame clones and leaves out a portion. The repertoire holds under 450,000 clones, with around 89% as singletons. Material: peripheral blood. These receptors were collected from a woman aged 40 to 50 with COVID-19, enrolled during active disease.

This clone was observed a single time. This rearrangement joins TRBV6-6 to TRBJ1-2; D is unresolved. The CDR3 spans 14 residues. Looked up from germline, CDR1 is MNHNY and CDR2 is SVGAGI (reference sequence). V was clipped by 0 bases and J by 2 bases, with 7 bases between them. The CDR3 is CASSYSNGNYGYTF. CDR3 sequence (DNA): TGTGCCAGCAGTTACTCCAACGGGAACTATGGCTACACCTTC.

The chain links TRBV28 to TRBJ2-1, with D perhaps TRBD1 (5 bases). Looked up from germline, CDR1 is MDHEN and CDR2 is SYDVKM. The V end was cut by 8 bases, the J end by 4 bases, with 12 bases between. CDR3 length equals 13 residues. The CDR3 sequence is CASSSPGYNEQFF. The CDR3 DNA reads TGTGCCAGCTCCTCTCCAGGGTACAATGAGCAGTTCTTC.

V gene TRBV27 combines with J gene TRBJ2-7; 8 nucleotides line up with TRBD1. The J segment lost 3 bases and the V segment lost 1 base, leaving 5 bases of the junction unmatched. The CDR3 sequence is 15 residues long. The germline gives CDR1 MNHEY, CDR2 SMNVEV (reference sequence). The CDR3 region is CASSLFPGQGYEQYF. The DNA for the CDR3 is TGTGCCAGCAGTTTATTCCCCGGACAGGGCTACGAGCAGTACTTC.

V is TRBV6-6 and J is TRBJ2-7, with 7 bases matching TRBD1. Germline V gives CDR1 MNHNY, CDR2 SVGAGI (reference sequence). V trimming: 6 bases; J trimming: 5 bases; junction bases outside the gene matches: 4. CDR3 length equals 12 residues. The CDR3 region is CASSRTGDEQYF. CDR3 nucleotide sequence: TGTGCCAGCAGCCGAACAGGGGACGAGCAGTACTTC.

This chain uses TRBV7-2 with TRBJ1-6, with D unclear. The CDR3 is made up of 18 amino acids. Germline-derived CDR1 and CDR2 are SGHTA and FQGNSA. Trimming pared 2 bases from V and 0 bases from J, leaving 14 bases between. CDR3 DNA sequence: TGTGCCAGCAGCTTAATGGGCGGGGTGAGCTCCTATAATTCACCCCTCCACTTT. It yields the protein CASSLMGGVSSYNSPLHF. Combining the CDR3 with reference TRBV7-2 and TRBJ1-6 gives the whole variable domain GAGVSQSPSNKVTEKGKDVELRCDPISGHTALYWYRQSLGQGLEFLIYFQGNSAPDKSGLPSDRFSAERTGGSVSTLTIQRTQQEDSAVYLCASSLMGGVSSYNSPLHFGNGTRLTVT.

V and J are TRBV5-4 and TRBJ1-3; D is undetermined. The V end lost 9 bases, the J end lost 0 bases, and 10 bases lay between the germline ends. Per the germline V gene, CDR1 is SGHNT and CDR2 is YYREEE (reference sequence). The CDR3 covers 13 residues. In DNA form, the CDR3 reads TGTGCCACCACCTTTAGCTCTGGAAACACCATATATTTT. Its translation is CATTFSSGNTIYF.

J is TRBJ2-1 and V is TRBV20-1, with 11 bases lining up with TRBD2. The germline gives CDR1 DFQATT, CDR2 SNEGSKA (reference sequence). The CDR3 is made up of 18 amino acids. Trimming cost V 3 bases and J 3 bases; bases outside gene matches: 13. This chain's CDR3 is CSASKGLAGGLYYNEQFF. The CDR3 coding sequence is TGCAGTGCTAGTAAAGGCCTAGCGGGGGGACTATACTACAATGAGCAGTTCTTC.

The chain uses TRBV25-1 and TRBJ1-1, with D unresolved. This CDR3 is built from 12 residues. Trimming removed 7 bases from V and 0 bases from J, with 6 bases in between. Germline CDR1 reads MGHDK; CDR2 reads SYGVNS. CDR3 in amino acids: CASTSMNTEAFF. DNA for the CDR3: TGTGCCAGCACTAGCATGAACACTGAAGCTTTCTTT. Full variable domain (missing parts from reference TRBV25-1 and TRBJ1-1): EADIYQTPRYLVIGTGKKITLECSQTMGHDKMYWYQQDPGMELHLIHYSYGVNSTEKGDLSSESTVSRIRTEHFPLTLESARPSHTSQYLCASTSMNTEAFFGQGTRLTVV.